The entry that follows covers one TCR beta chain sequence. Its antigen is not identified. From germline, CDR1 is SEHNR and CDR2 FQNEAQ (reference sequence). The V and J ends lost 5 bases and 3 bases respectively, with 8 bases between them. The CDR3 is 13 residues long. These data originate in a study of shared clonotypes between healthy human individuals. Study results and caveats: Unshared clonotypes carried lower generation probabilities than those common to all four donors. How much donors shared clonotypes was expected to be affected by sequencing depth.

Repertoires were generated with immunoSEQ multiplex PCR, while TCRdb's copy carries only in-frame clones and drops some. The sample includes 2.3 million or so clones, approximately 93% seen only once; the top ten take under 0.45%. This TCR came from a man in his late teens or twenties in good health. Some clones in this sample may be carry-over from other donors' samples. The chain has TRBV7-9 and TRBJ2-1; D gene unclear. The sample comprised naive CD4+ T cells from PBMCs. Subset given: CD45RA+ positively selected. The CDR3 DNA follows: TGTGCCAGCAGCCAGAGTGTCTACAATGAGCAGTTCTTC. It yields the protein CASSQSVYNEQFF.